A selection of T cell receptor beta chains follows, all from one sample in a study of blood T cell repertoires in COVID-19. Profiled with immunoSEQ multiplex PCR; TCRdb holds only in-frame clones, not every one. Of 55,000 to 70,000 clones in the sample, around 84% are singletons; the top ten hold 9% to 10%. Sequencing input: peripheral blood. Every receptor here comes from a woman older than 75 with acute or convalescent COVID-19. Both conserved end residues are part of each CDR3. The D gene is left open where the match is weak. Some rows have no size entry. The others give once, few or many, or a class for an expanded clone.

J: TRBJ1-1; V: TRBV21-1; size: -; D: -; CDR3: CASTPGQGVNTEAFF; DNA: TGTGCCAGCACCCCGGGACAGGGGGTCAACACTGAAGCTTTCTTT
J: TRBJ1-1; V: TRBV12-3/TRBV12-4; size: -; D: -; CDR3: CASSQLGRGAFF; DNA: TGTGCCAGCAGTCAATTGGGCCGGGGAGCTTTCTTT
J: TRBJ1-4; V: TRBV5-5; size: -; D: TRBD1; CDR3: CASSLARLDREYEKLFF; DNA: TGTGCCAGCAGCTTGGCCCGATTGGACAGGGAATATGAAAAACTGTTTTTT
J: TRBJ2-3; V: TRBV4-2; size: -; D: TRBD2; CDR3: CASSQTSGARDTQYF; DNA: TGTGCCAGCAGCCAAACTAGCGGGGCGAGGGATACGCAGTATTTT
J: TRBJ2-5; V: TRBV6-5; size: -; D: -; CDR3: CASIYGGGSQETQYF; DNA: TGTGCCAGCATCTACGGAGGAGGGTCCCAAGAGACCCAGTACTTC
J: TRBJ2-2; V: TRBV5-1; size: few; D: TRBD2; CDR3: CASSLAGGADTGELFF; DNA: TGCGCCAGCAGCTTGGCCGGGGGGGCGGACACCGGGGAGCTGTTTTTT
J: TRBJ2-2; V: TRBV3-1/TRBV3-2; size: -; D: -; CDR3: CASSQNRAGGELFF; DNA: TGTGCCAGCAGCCAAAACAGGGCGGGCGGGGAGCTGTTTTTT
J: TRBJ2-7; V: TRBV5-8; size: -; D: TRBD1; CDR3: CASSATGGEGYEQYF; DNA: TGTGCCAGCAGCGCTACAGGGGGCGAAGGCTACGAGCAGTACTTC
J: TRBJ2-6; V: TRBV6-1; size: -; D: TRBD1; CDR3: CASSDLDRALSGANVLTF; DNA: TGTGCCAGCAGTGATCTAGACAGGGCCCTCTCTGGGGCCAACGTCCTGACTTTC
J: TRBJ1-6; V: TRBV21-1; size: once; D: -; CDR3: CASSKDLRCPSNSPLHF; DNA: TGTGCCAGCAGCAAAGATTTGCGGTGCCCCTCAAATTCACCCCTCCACTTT
J: TRBJ1-1; V: TRBV18; size: few; D: -; CDR3: CASSPEALGTEAFF; DNA: TGTGCCAGCTCACCGGAGGCTTTAGGCACTGAAGCTTTCTTT